This T cell receptor beta chain emerged from a study of cytomegalovirus exposure and HLA in healthy donors. CDR1 is SGHDN and CDR2 is FVKESK in the germline V gene. The V segment lost 1 base and the J segment 4 bases; nucleotides outside the gene matches: 2. The CDR3 is 15 residues long. The count of this clone is one. The PCR ran on 60 Vbeta and 13 Jbeta primers. Repertoires were generated with immunoSEQ multiplex PCR, while TCRdb's copy carries only in-frame clones and drops some. The sample contains approximately 130,000 clones, around 71% of which appear only once. This sequence was found in a woman aged 60-70 years in good health and CMV-seropositive. The sequenced sample was PBMCs. J is TRBJ2-3 and V is TRBV14; 10 nucleotides line up with TRBD1. CDR3 protein: CASSQATGGADTQYF. The CDR3 bases are TGTGCCAGCAGCCAAGCGACAGGGGGCGCAGATACGCAGTATTTT.